Listed below are T cell receptor beta chains from one sample, sequenced in a study of blood T cell repertoires in COVID-19. Assay: immunoSEQ multiplex PCR; the TCRdb copy retains only in-frame clones and omits some. The sample lists 150,000 to 200,000 clones, roughly 80% occurring once. Sequencing was done on a sample of PBMCs or T cells enriched from blood (not recorded which). The source is a woman between 40 and 50 years old with acute COVID-19. Both conserved end residues are part of each CDR3. Fields, in order: D gene, CDR3 length, J gene, clone size, V gene, CDR3 DNA, CDR3 protein. A D gene is named only where the DNA matches it firmly. Only some rows state a clone size, as once, few, many or a class for expanded clones.

TRBD1 | 15 | TRBJ1-5 | once | TRBV5-1 | TGCGCCAGCAGCTCCACAGGGGATAGCAATCAGCCCCAGCATTTT | CASSSTGDSNQPQHF
TRBD2 | 17 | TRBJ2-3 | - | TRBV7-9 | TGTGCCAGCAGCTACAGCCGGGGACTAGCGGGCACAGATACGCAGTATTTT | CASSYSRGLAGTDTQYF
- | 17 | TRBJ2-5 | - | TRBV5-1 | TGCGCCAGCAGCTTGGGGGGGGTGGGCTTAAACCAAGAGACCCAGTACTTC | CASSLGGVGLNQETQYF
TRBD1 | 15 | TRBJ2-1 | - | TRBV29-1 | TGCAGCGTCGGTGTGTGGACAGGGGGCGCGAATGAGCAGTTCTTC | CSVGVWTGGANEQFF
- | 16 | TRBJ1-2 | few | TRBV21-1 | TGTGCCAGCATGGCCCTAACTGAGACAGGGTGTGATGGCTACACCTTC | CASMALTETGCDGYTF
- | 20 | TRBJ2-3 | - | TRBV18 | TGTGCCAGCTCAGCCACTTCCCGGGACCAGGGGAAGATTGGCACAGATACGCAGTATTTT | CASSATSRDQGKIGTDTQYF
- | 11 | TRBJ2-1 | - | TRBV6-5 | TGTGCCAGCACGGGGAGCAATCAGCAGTTCTTC | CASTGSNQQFF
- | 11 | TRBJ1-1 | once | TRBV5-8 | TGTGCCAGCAGCTTGCCGGGGGAAGCTTTCTTT | CASSLPGEAFF
TRBD1 | 17 | TRBJ2-5 | - | TRBV5-6 | TGTGCCAGCAGCTTAGCACAGGGGGTAGTGGTCGGGGAGACCCAGTACTTC | CASSLAQGVVVGETQYF
- | 15 | TRBJ1-2 | - | TRBV19 | TGTGCCAGTAGTATATTTTCGGTAATTAACTATGGCTACACCTTC | CASSIFSVINYGYTF
TRBD1 | 16 | TRBJ1-2 | - | TRBV11-3 | TGTGCCAGCAGCTCCTCCGGGACAGGGCGGTACTATGGCTACACCTTC | CASSSSGTGRYYGYTF
- | 15 | TRBJ1-2 | - | TRBV7-2 | TGTGCCAGCAGCTTAGGGAGGGCCTCGAACTATGGCTACACCTTC | CASSLGRASNYGYTF
TRBD1 | 14 | TRBJ2-7 | - | TRBV19 | TGTGCCAGTAGTAATTCAGGGGGACGCATCGAGCAGTACTTC | CASSNSGGRIEQYF
- | 14 | TRBJ1-3 | few | TRBV10-2 | TGCGCCAGCAGCAGGGACACGCCTGGAAACACCATATATTTT | CASSRDTPGNTIYF
TRBD1 | 14 | TRBJ1-1 | - | TRBV27 | TGTGCCAGCAGTCACGGACAGGCTGGGACTGAAGCTTTCTTT | CASSHGQAGTEAFF
TRBD1 | 16 | TRBJ1-5 | many | TRBV24-1 | TGTGCCACCAGTGTCGATCAGGGGGAATTGGTTCGGCCCCAGCATTTT | CATSVDQGELVRPQHF
TRBD1 | 13 | TRBJ1-5 | - | TRBV7-9 | TGTGCCAGCAGCTTTACAGGGGACCAGCCCCAGCATTTT | CASSFTGDQPQHF
TRBD1 | 16 | TRBJ1-2 | - | TRBV15 | TGTGCCACCAGCAGAGATCTAAGGACAGGGATTGATGGCTACACCTTC | CATSRDLRTGIDGYTF
- | 17 | TRBJ2-5 | - | TRBV21-1 | TGTGCCAGCAGCAAAGGAGGACTAGCGGGAGCGGTAGAGACCCAGTACTTC | CASSKGGLAGAVETQYF
- | 15 | TRBJ1-4 | - | TRBV6-5 | TGTGCCAGCACAGCCAGGGGAGCAACTAATGAAAAACTGTTTTTT | CASTARGATNEKLFF
TRBD2 | 17 | TRBJ2-3 | - | TRBV2 | TGTGCCAGCAGTGAAGATAATGGGGGACTAGTCAAAGATACGCAGTATTTT | CASSEDNGGLVKDTQYF
TRBD1 | 18 | TRBJ1-2 | - | TRBV11-2 | TGTGCCAGCAGCCCTATAGGGGCGGGGGGACAGGGGAAGTATGGCTACACCTTC | CASSPIGAGGQGKYGYTF
- | 16 | TRBJ2-3 | - | TRBV4-2 | TGTGCCAGCAGCCAAGCCCCAGGGGCGTTGGCAGATACGCAGTATTTT | CASSQAPGALADTQYF
TRBD1 | 16 | TRBJ2-7 | - | TRBV18 | TGTGCCAGCTCACCAGGACAGGCCCCTTACTCCTACGAGCAGTACTTC | CASSPGQAPYSYEQYF
TRBD2 | 17 | TRBJ2-1 | few | TRBV14 | TGTGCCAGCAGCCAAGTGGGAGGACTAGCGGTCTACAATGAGCAGTTCTTC | CASSQVGGLAVYNEQFF
TRBD1 | 13 | TRBJ1-2 | - | TRBV7-9 | TGTGCCAGCAGTTTTGACAGGGACTATGGCTACACCTTC | CASSFDRDYGYTF
TRBD2 | 15 | TRBJ2-1 | - | TRBV9 | TGTGCCAGCAGCCATTCCAGCGGGAGGGGTAATGAGCAGTTCTTC | CASSHSSGRGNEQFF
- | 14 | TRBJ2-1 | - | TRBV19 | TGTGCCAGTAGTATAAAAGCGGCCTACAATGAGCAGTTCTTC | CASSIKAAYNEQFF
TRBD1 | 16 | TRBJ1-2 | - | TRBV7-9 | TGTGCCAGCAGCCCGACCGGGACAGGGGAGAACTATGGCTACACCTTC | CASSPTGTGENYGYTF
TRBD2 | 13 | TRBJ2-1 | - | TRBV3-1/TRBV3-2 | TGTGCCAGCATCTTAGCGGGATCAGGCGAGCAGTTCTTC | CASILAGSGEQFF
TRBD2 | 15 | TRBJ2-3 | - | TRBV7-3 | TGTGCCAGCAGCTTAGGGTCTAGCGGGAGAGATACGCAGTATTTT | CASSLGSSGRDTQYF
- | 14 | TRBJ2-2 | - | TRBV7-3 | TGTGCCAGCAGGGAGACTCCTAACACCGGGGAGCTGTTTTTT | CASRETPNTGELFF
- | 11 | TRBJ1-2 | - | TRBV19 | TGTGCCACTCAGAATAACTATGGCTACACCTTC | CATQNNYGYTF
- | 13 | TRBJ1-2 | - | TRBV30 | TGTGCCTACCGGGGGAAAGAGTTATATGGCTACACCTTC | CAYRGKELYGYTF
- | 14 | TRBJ1-1 | - | TRBV7-9 | TGTGCCAGCAGCTTAGCCCAGGGGAACACTGAAGCTTTCTTT | CASSLAQGNTEAFF
- | 15 | TRBJ2-3 | - | TRBV7-2 | TGTGCCAGCAGCTTAGGTCCGGGGTCCCCAGATACGCAGTATTTT | CASSLGPGSPDTQYF
TRBD2 | 16 | TRBJ2-1 | - | TRBV6-1 | TGTGCCAGCAGTGAAGCAACTAGCGGGTCCTACAATGAGCAGTTCTTC | CASSEATSGSYNEQFF
- | 13 | TRBJ2-3 | - | TRBV6-2/TRBV6-3 | TGTGCCAGCAGTTATGAACTAGAAGATACGCAGTATTTT | CASSYELEDTQYF
TRBD2 | 14 | TRBJ2-1 | - | TRBV10-2 | TGCGCCAGCACGGGTAGCGGGATAGGCAATGAGCAGTTCTTC | CASTGSGIGNEQFF
- | 16 | TRBJ2-1 | - | TRBV20-1 | TGCAGTGCTAGTTCTCCAGGGTTCCGGACATTTGATGAGCAGTTCTTC | CSASSPGFRTFDEQFF
TRBD1 | 14 | TRBJ1-5 | - | TRBV30 | TGTGCCTGGAGTTTTGGGACAGTTAATCAGCCCCAGCATTTT | CAWSFGTVNQPQHF
TRBD1 | 18 | TRBJ2-1 | few | TRBV30 | TGTGCCTGGAGTGTAACAGGGCAGGGGACAGGACTTTACAATGAGCAGTTCTTC | CAWSVTGQGTGLYNEQFF
TRBD2 | 14 | TRBJ2-2 | once | TRBV6-5 | TGTGCCAGTAACAGCGGGAGTCCCACCGGGGAGCTGTTTTTT | CASNSGSPTGELFF
- | 12 | TRBJ1-2 | - | TRBV5-6 | TGTGCCAGCAGCTTGTCAGGGTACGGCTACACCTTC | CASSLSGYGYTF
- | 14 | TRBJ2-5 | - | TRBV5-1 | TGCGCCAGCAACTACGCGGGTACACAAGAGACCCAGTACTTC | CASNYAGTQETQYF
TRBD1 | 15 | TRBJ1-1 | - | TRBV7-9 | TGTGCCAGCAGCTTCCCCGACAGGGCAATCGATGAAGCTTTCTTT | CASSFPDRAIDEAFF
- | 18 | TRBJ2-1 | - | TRBV6-1 | TGTGCCAGCAGTGACCCGATTTCCGCTCGGAGACCCTACAATGAGCAGTTCTTC | CASSDPISARRPYNEQFF
TRBD2 | 15 | TRBJ2-3 | - | TRBV20-1 | TGCAGTGCTAGTCCGGGGACTAGGCGCGCAGATACGCAGTATTTT | CSASPGTRRADTQYF
TRBD1 | 17 | TRBJ1-6 | - | TRBV28 | TGTGCCAGCAGTTTGGGCGGACAGGGGGCGTATAATTCACCCCTCCACTTT | CASSLGGQGAYNSPLHF